This T cell receptor (beta chain) was identified in a study of Graves' ophthalmopathy and Graves' hyperthyroidism. The authors amplified TCR beta CDR3 regions, and they did so from RNA transcripts for repertoire sequencing. RT-PCR was first run with HTBI primers, then multiplex PCR in a second round. Each CDR3 protein gets one entry after TCRdb re-called the multiplex PCR reads with MiXCR. The sample shows hundreds of thousands of distinct CDR3 sequences, less than 20% of them seen only once. The table lists this clonotype with a few counts. A read error is likely, as this CDR3 ends without the conserved phenylalanine or tryptophan. The germline V gene encodes CDR1 SGHDT and CDR2 YYEEEE. V was clipped by 1 base and J by 0 bases, with 11 bases between them. The CDR3 spans 16 residues.

The chain couples TRBV5-6 to TRBJ1-5; D is uncertain. The TCR originated in a woman between 18 and 30 years old with stable Graves' hyperthyroidism. Sequenced sample: peripheral blood. CDR3 sequence: CASSLNVRISNQPQHL. Here the CDR3 DNA reads TGTGCCAGCAGCTTGAACGTCCGGATTAGCAATCAGCCCCAGCATCTT.